These T cell receptor beta chains were read from a single sample in a study of cytomegalovirus exposure and HLA in healthy donors. Using immunoSEQ multiplex PCR, the repertoire was profiled, and TCRdb retains in-frame clones only, with some absent. This sample has about 120,000 clones, with 75% to 90% found just once. Material for sequencing was PBMCs. The receptors were gathered from a man aged 25 to 45 in good health and CMV-seropositive. Both conserved end residues are part of each CDR3. Clone size, where shown, is once, few, many, or a class for clones that have expanded.

J gene: TRBJ1-2
clone size: NA
V gene: TRBV19
CDR3 protein: CASSGGRWGTGYTF

J gene: TRBJ2-3
clone size: NA
V gene: TRBV6-1
CDR3 protein: CASSHRGEADTQYF

J gene: TRBJ1-2
clone size: NA
V gene: TRBV19
CDR3 protein: CASISPNYGYTF

J gene: TRBJ1-2
clone size: NA
V gene: TRBV9
CDR3 protein: CASSGTGAAYYGYTF

J gene: TRBJ2-5
clone size: NA
V gene: TRBV7-3
CDR3 protein: CASSPLETSGEETQYF

J gene: NA
clone size: NA
V gene: TRBV27
CDR3 protein: CASSLDRSEQYF

J gene: TRBJ1-2
clone size: NA
V gene: TRBV28
CDR3 protein: CASSLARDSPGYTF

J gene: TRBJ1-1
clone size: NA
V gene: TRBV28
CDR3 protein: CASSLPGGSHTEAFF

J gene: TRBJ2-3
clone size: NA
V gene: TRBV7-9
CDR3 protein: CASNGRVTDTQYF

J gene: TRBJ1-5
clone size: few
V gene: TRBV6-5
CDR3 protein: CASSLSGSVNQPQHF

J gene: TRBJ1-1
clone size: NA
V gene: TRBV6-1
CDR3 protein: CASRNRVTEAFF

J gene: TRBJ2-1
clone size: NA
V gene: TRBV2
CDR3 protein: CASTSGDASSYNEQFF

J gene: TRBJ1-1
clone size: few
V gene: TRBV19
CDR3 protein: CASSRGREAFF

J gene: TRBJ1-2
clone size: NA
V gene: TRBV6-5
CDR3 protein: CASSEQQGNYGYTF

J gene: TRBJ1-2
clone size: NA
V gene: TRBV21-1
CDR3 protein: CASSKLLRAGTDPLGGYTF

J gene: TRBJ2-1
clone size: NA
V gene: TRBV27
CDR3 protein: CASNSGTEVNEQFF

J gene: TRBJ1-6
clone size: NA
V gene: TRBV5-8
CDR3 protein: CASSLRHNSPLHF

J gene: TRBJ1-2
clone size: NA
V gene: TRBV7-8
CDR3 protein: CASSLNWAPDYGYTF

J gene: TRBJ2-1
clone size: few
V gene: TRBV29-1
CDR3 protein: CSTGAAYNEQFF

J gene: TRBJ1-6
clone size: NA
V gene: TRBV6-1
CDR3 protein: CASSGQGARSPLHF

J gene: TRBJ2-7
clone size: NA
V gene: TRBV5-1
CDR3 protein: CASSLDRDLTEQYF

J gene: TRBJ2-4
clone size: NA
V gene: TRBV28
CDR3 protein: CASRTGGLGKNIQYF

J gene: TRBJ1-2
clone size: NA
V gene: TRBV30
CDR3 protein: CAWSSLRLYGYTF

J gene: TRBJ2-7
clone size: NA
V gene: TRBV28
CDR3 protein: CASRKSGWTGVGVYEQYF